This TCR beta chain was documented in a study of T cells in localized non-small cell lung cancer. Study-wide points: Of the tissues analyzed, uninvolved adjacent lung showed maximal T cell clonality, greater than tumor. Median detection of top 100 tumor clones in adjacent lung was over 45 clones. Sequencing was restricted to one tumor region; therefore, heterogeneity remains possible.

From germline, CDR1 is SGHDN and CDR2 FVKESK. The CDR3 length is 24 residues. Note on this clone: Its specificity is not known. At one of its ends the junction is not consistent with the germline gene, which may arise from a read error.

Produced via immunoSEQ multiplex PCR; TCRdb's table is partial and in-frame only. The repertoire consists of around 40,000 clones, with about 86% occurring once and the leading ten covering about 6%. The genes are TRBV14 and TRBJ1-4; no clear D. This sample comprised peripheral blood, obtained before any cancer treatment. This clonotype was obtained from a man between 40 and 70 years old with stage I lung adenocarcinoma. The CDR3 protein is CASSQTYPTDIYPRRVFPKEKLFF. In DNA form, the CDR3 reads TGTGCCAGCAGCCAAACATACCCCACAGATATTTATCCGCGTAGGGTCTTCCCTAAGGAAAAACTGTTTTTT.